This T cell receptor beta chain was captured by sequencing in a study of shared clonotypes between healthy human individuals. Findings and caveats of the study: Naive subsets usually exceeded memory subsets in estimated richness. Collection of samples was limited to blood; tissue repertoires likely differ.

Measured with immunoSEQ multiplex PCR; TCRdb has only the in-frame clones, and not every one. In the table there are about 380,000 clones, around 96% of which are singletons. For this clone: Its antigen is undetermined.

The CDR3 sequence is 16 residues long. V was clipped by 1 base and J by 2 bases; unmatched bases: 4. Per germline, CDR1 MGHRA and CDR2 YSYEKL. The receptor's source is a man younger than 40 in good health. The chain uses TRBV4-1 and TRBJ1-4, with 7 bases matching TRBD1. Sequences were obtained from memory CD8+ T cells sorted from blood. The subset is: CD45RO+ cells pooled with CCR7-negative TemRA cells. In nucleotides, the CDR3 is TGCGCCAGCAGCCAAGTCACGACAGGGACTAATGAAAAACTGTTTTTT. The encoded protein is CASSQVTTGTNEKLFF.